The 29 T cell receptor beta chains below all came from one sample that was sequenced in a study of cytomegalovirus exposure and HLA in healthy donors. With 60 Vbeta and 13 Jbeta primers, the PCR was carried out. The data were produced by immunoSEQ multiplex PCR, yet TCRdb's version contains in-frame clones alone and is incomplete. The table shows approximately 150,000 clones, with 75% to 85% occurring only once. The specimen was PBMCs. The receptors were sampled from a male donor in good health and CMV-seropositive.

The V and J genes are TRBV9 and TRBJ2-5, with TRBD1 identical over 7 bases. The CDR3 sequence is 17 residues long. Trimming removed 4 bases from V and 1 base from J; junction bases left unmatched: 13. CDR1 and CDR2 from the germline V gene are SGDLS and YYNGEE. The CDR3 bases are TGTGCCAGCAGCTACACAGGGGCCCCATACGGCCAAGAGACCCAGTACTTC. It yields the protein CASSYTGAPYGQETQYF.

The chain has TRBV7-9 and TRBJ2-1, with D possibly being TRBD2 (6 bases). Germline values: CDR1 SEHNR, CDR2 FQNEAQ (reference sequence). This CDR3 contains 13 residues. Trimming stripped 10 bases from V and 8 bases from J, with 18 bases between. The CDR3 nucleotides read TGTGCCACTAAGGGACTCCTTAGGGATGAGCAGTTCTTC. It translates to CATKGLLRDEQFF.

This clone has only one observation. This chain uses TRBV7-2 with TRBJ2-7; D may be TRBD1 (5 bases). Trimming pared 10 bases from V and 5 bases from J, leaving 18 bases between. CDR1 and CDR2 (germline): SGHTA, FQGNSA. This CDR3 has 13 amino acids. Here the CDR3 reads CATSWSRDDEQYF. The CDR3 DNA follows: TGTGCCACCTCATGGAGCAGGGATGACGAGCAGTACTTC.

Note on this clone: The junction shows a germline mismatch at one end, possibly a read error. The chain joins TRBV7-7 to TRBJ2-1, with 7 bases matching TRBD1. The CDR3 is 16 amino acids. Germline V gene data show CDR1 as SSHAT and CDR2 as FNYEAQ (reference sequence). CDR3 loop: CASSPRIGTDYNEQFF. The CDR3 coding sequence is TGTGCTAGCAGCCCCCGAATAGGGACAGATTACAATGAGCAGTTCTTC.

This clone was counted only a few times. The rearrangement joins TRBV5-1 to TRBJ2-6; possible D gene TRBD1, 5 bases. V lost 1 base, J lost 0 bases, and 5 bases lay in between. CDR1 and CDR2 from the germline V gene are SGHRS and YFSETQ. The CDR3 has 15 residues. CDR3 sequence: CASSLTGSGANVLTF. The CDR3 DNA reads TGCGCCAGCAGCTTGACAGGCTCTGGGGCCAACGTCCTGACTTTC.

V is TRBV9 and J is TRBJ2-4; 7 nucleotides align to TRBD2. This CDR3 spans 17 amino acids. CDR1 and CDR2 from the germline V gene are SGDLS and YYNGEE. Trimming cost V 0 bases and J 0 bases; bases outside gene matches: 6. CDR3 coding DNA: TGTGCCAGCAGCGTAGGGGGGGGAGTTTTAGCCAAAAACATTCAGTACTTC. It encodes CASSVGGGVLAKNIQYF.

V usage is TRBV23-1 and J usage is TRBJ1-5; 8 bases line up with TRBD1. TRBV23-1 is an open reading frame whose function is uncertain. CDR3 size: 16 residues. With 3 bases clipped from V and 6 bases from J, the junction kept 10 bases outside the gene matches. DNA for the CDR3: TGCGCCAGCAGTCAGACGGGCAGGGGGCAGGGTCAGCCCCAGCATTTT. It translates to CASSQTGRGQGQPQHF.

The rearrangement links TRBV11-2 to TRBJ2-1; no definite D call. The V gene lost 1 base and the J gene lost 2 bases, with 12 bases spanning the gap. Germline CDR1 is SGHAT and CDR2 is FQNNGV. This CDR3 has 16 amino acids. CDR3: CASSLVQFNTYNEQFF. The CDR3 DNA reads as TGTGCCAGCAGCTTAGTCCAGTTCAACACCTACAATGAGCAGTTCTTC. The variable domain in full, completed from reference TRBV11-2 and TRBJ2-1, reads EAGVAQSPRYKIIEKRQSVAFWCNPISGHATLYWYQQILGQGPKLLIQFQNNGVVDDSQLPKDRFSAERLKGVDSTLKIQPAKLEDSAVYLCASSLVQFNTYNEQFFGPGTRLTVL.

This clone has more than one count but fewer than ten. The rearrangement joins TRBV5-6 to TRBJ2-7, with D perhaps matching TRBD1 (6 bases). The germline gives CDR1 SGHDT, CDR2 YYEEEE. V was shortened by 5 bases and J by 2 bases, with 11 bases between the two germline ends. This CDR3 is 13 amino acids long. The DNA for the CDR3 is TGTGCCAGCAGTTCAGGGGCCACCTACGAGCAGTACTTC. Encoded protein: CASSSGATYEQYF. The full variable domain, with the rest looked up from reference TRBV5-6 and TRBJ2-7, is DAGVTQSPTHLIKTRGQQVTLRCSPKSGHDTVSWYQQALGQGPQFIFQYYEEEERQRGNFPDRFSGHQFPNYSSELNVNALLLGDSALYLCASSSGATYEQYFGPGTRLTVT.

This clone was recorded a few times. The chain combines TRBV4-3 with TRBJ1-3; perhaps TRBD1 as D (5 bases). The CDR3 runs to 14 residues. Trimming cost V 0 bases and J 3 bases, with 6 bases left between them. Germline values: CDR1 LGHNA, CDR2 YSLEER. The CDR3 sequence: CASSQDRVGNTIYF. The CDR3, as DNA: TGCGCCAGCAGCCAAGACAGGGTTGGAAACACCATATATTTT.

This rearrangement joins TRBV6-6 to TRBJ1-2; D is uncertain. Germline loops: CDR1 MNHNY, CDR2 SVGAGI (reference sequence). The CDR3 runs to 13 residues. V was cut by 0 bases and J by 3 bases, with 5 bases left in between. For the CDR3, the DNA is TGTGCCAGCAGTTACTCCGTTGACTATGGCTACACCTTC. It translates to CASSYSVDYGYTF.

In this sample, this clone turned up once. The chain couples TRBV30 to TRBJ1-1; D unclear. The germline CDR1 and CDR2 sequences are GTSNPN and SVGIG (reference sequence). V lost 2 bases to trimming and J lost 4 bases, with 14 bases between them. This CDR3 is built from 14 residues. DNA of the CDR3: TGTGCCTGGAGTAGGAGGGTATGGACCACTGAAGCTTTCTTT. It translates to CAWSRRVWTTEAFF.

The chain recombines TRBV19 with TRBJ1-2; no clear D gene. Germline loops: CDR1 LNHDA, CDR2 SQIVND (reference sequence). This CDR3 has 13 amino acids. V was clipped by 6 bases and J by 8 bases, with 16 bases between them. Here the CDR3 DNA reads TGTGCCAGTAGCGGATCCGCCGAGGGAGGCTACACCTTC. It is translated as CASSGSAEGGYTF.

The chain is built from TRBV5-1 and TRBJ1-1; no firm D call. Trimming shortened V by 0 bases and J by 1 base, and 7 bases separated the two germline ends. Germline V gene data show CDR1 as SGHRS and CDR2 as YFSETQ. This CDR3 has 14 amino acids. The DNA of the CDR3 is TGCGCCAGCAGCTTGGGGGCCTCGAACACTGAAGCTTTCTTT. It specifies CASSLGASNTEAFF.

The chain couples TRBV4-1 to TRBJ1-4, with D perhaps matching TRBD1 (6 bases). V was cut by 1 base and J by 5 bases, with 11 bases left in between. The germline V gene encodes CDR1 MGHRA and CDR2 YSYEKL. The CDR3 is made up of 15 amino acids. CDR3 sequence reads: CASSQVGGGNEKLFF. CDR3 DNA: TGCGCCAGCAGCCAAGTTGGTGGGGGCAATGAAAAACTGTTTTTT.

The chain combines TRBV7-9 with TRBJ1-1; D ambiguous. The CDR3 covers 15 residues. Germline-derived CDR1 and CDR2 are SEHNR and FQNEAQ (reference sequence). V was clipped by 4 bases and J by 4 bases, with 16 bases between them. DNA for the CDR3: TGTGCCAGCAGCTACCTGCTAGGTGTCGGCACTGAAGCTTTCTTT. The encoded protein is CASSYLLGVGTEAFF.

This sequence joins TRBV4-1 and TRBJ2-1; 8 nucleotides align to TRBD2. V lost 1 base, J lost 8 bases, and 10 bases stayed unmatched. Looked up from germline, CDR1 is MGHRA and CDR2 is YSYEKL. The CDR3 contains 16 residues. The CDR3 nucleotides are TGCGCCAGCAGCCAAGTCCCCGGGGGGGCCCTCGATGAGCAGTTCTTC. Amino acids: CASSQVPGGALDEQFF.

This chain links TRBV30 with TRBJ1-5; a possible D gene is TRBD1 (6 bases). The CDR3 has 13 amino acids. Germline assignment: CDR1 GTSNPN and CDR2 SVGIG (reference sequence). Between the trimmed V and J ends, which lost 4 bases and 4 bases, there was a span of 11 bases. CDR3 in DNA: TGTGCCTGGAACAGGGCCCCTAATCAGCCCCAGCATTTT. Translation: CAWNRAPNQPQHF.

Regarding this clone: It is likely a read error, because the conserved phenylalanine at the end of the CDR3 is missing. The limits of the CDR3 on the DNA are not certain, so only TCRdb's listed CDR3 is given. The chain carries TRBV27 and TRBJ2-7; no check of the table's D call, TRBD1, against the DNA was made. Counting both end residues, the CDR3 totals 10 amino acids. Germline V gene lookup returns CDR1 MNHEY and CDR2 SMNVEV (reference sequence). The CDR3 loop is CASSFSGGPI.

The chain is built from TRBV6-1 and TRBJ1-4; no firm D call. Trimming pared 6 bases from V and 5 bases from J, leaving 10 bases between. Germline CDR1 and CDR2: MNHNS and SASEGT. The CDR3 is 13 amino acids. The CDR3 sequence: CASSPLKNEKLFF. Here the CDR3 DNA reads TGTGCCAGCAGCCCTCTAAAGAATGAAAAACTGTTTTTT.

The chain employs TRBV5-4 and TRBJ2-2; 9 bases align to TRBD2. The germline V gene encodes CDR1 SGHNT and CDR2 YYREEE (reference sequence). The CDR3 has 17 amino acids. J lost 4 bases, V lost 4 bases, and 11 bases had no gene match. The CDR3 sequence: CASSLLTSGQLTGELFF. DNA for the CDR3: TGTGCCAGCAGCCTCCTGACTAGCGGACAGCTCACCGGGGAGCTGTTTTTT.

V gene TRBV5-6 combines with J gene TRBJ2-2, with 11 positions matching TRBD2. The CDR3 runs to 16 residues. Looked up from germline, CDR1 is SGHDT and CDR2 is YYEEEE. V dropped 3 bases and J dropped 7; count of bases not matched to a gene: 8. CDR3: CASSSTVLAGDGELFF. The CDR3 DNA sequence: TGTGCCAGCAGCTCGACTGTACTAGCGGGGGACGGGGAGCTGTTTTTT.

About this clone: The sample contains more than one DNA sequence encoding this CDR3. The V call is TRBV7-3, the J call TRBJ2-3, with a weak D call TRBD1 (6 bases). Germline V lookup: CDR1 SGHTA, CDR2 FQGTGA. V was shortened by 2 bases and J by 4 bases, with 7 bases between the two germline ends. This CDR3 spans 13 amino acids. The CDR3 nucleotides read TGTGCCAGCAGCTTAGGGGGCCCAGATACGCAGTATTTT. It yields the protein CASSLGGPDTQYF.

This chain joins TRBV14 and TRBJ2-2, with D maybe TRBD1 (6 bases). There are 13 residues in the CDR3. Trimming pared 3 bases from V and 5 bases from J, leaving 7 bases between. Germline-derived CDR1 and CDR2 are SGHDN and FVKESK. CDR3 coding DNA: TGTGCCAGCAGCCAGCAGGGGACCGGGGAGCTGTTTTTT. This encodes CASSQQGTGELFF.

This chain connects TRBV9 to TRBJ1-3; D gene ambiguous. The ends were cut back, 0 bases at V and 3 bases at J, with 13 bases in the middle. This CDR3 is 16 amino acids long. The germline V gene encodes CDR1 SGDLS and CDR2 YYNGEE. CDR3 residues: CASSVGGLNFGNTIYF. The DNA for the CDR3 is TGTGCCAGCAGCGTAGGAGGGCTTAACTTTGGAAACACCATATATTTT. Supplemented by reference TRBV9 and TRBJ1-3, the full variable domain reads DSGVTQTPKHLITATGQRVTLRCSPRSGDLSVYWYQQSLDQGLQFLIQYYNGEERAKGNILERFSAQQFPDLHSELNLSSLELGDSALYFCASSVGGLNFGNTIYFGEGSWLTVV.

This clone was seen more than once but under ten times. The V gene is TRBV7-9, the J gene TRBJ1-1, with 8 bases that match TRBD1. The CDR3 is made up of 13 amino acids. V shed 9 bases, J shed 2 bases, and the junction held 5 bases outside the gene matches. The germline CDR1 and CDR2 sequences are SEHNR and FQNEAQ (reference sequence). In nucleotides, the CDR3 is TGTGCCAGTACTACAGGGGGAAACACTGAAGCTTTCTTT. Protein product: CASTTGGNTEAFF.

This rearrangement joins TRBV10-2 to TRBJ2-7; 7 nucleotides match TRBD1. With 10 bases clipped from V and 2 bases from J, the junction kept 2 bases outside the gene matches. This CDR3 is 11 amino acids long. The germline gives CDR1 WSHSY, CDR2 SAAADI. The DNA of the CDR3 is TGCGCCACCGGGACAGCCTACGAGCAGTACTTC. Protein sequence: CATGTAYEQYF.

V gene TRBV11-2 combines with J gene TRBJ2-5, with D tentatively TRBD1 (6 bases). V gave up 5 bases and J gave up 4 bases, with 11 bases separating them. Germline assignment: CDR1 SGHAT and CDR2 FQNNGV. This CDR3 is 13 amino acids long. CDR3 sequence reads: CASSQQGTETQYF. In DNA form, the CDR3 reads TGTGCCAGCAGCCAACAGGGTACAGAGACCCAGTACTTC.

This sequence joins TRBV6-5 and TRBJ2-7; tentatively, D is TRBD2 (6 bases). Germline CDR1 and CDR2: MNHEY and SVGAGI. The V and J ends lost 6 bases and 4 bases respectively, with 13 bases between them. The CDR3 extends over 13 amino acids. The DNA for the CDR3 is TGTGCCAGCAGGGGCCGGGGACTTTACGAGCAGTACTTC. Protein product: CASRGRGLYEQYF.